Listed below are T cell receptor beta chains from one sample, sequenced in a study of T cell repertoires in cytomegalovirus infection. TCRdb re-derived calls from the reads in MiXCR, one entry per CDR3 protein. The sample holds 150,000 to 190,000 distinct CDR3 sequences, 23% seen once. The sample taken for sequencing was PBMCs. The source of these receptors is a human donor in good health (CMV status not recorded). Some clones in this sample may be carry-over from other donors' samples. Each CDR3 is given with its conserved first and last residue. Fields, in order: D gene, J gene, V gene, clone size, CDR3 DNA, CDR3 protein. The D gene is left open where the match is weak. The size field is filled for only some rows; it gives once, few, many or a size class.

NA | TRBJ2-7 | TRBV4-1 | few | TGCGCCAGCAGCCAACTAATCCTCAACTACGAGCAGTACTTC | CASSQLILNYEQYF
NA | TRBJ1-5 | TRBV19 | few | TGTGCCAGTAGTTTTCTCAATCAGCCCCAGCATTTT | CASSFLNQPQHF
TRBD2 | TRBJ2-7 | TRBV5-1 | NA | TGCGCCAGCAGCTTCCGGGAGGGCGAGCAGTACTTC | CASSFREGEQYF
NA | TRBJ2-7 | TRBV7-9 | many | TGTGCCAGCAGCTTAGGGGCAGGGGTCTCCTACGAGCAGTACTTC | CASSLGAGVSYEQYF
NA | TRBJ2-3 | TRBV29-1 | NA | TGCAGCGTTGTAGCTCAAGTAGTTACAGATACGCAGTATTTT | CSVVAQVVTDTQYF
TRBD1 | TRBJ1-6 | TRBV6-5 | NA | TGTGCCAGCAGTCCACGACAGGGTAATTCACCCCTCCACTTT | CASSPRQGNSPLHF
NA | TRBJ2-1 | TRBV28 | few | TGTGCCAGCAGCAAACGGGACCGCTTCCGCTACAATGAGCAGTTCTTC | CASSKRDRFRYNEQFF
TRBD2 | TRBJ2-1 | TRBV18 | NA | TGTGCCAGCTCACCACCGGCCGTAGCGGGATCGCACAATGAGCAGTTCTTC | CASSPPAVAGSHNEQFF
NA | TRBJ1-4 | TRBV2 | few | TGTGCCAGCAGTGAAACCGGACAAGCTTTACAACTGTTTTTT | CASSETGQALQLFF
TRBD1 | TRBJ1-1 | TRBV19 | few | TGTGCCACCCGACAGGGCGTGCGAACTGAAGCTTTCTTT | CATRQGVRTEAFF
TRBD2 | TRBJ2-2 | TRBV30 | NA | TGTGCCTGGAGTTTACTGGCGGGGGGGCGGACCGGGGAGCTGTTTTTT | CAWSLLAGGRTGELFF
TRBD1 | TRBJ1-1 | TRBV29-1 | few | TGCAGCGCTTCACAGGGGGGTATGAACACTGAAGCTTTCTTT | CSASQGGMNTEAFF
TRBD2 | TRBJ2-2 | TRBV27 | few | TGTGCCACCTGGGGGCTAGCGGGAACCGGGGAGCTGTTTTTT | CATWGLAGTGELFF
TRBD1 | TRBJ1-1 | TRBV2 | NA | TGTGCCAGCAGTGAGGGTGACAGGGACACTGAAGCTTTCTTT | CASSEGDRDTEAFF
NA | TRBJ2-1 | TRBV12-3/TRBV12-4 | few | TGTGCCAGCAGTCCAGGGTGGCTCTCCTACAATGAGCAGTTCTTC | CASSPGWLSYNEQFF
TRBD1 | TRBJ1-2 | TRBV7-6 | NA | TGTGCCAGCAGCCCAGGGGGCGATTCCCGAAACTATGGCTACACCTTC | CASSPGGDSRNYGYTF
NA | TRBJ2-2 | TRBV12-3/TRBV12-4 | many | TGTGCCAGCAGTCCCGCCTTAGGGGGGCTCGCGAACACCGGGGAGCTGTTTTTT | CASSPALGGLANTGELFF
NA | TRBJ1-6 | TRBV4-1 | NA | TGCGCCAGCAGCCAAGTCGGGACGGAGAATTCACCCCTCCACTTT | CASSQVGTENSPLHF
NA | TRBJ1-5 | TRBV27 | few | TGTGCCAGCAGCCCCCTGGGGGAGGGCAATCAGCCCCAGCATTTT | CASSPLGEGNQPQHF
NA | TRBJ2-1 | TRBV6-2/TRBV6-3 | few | TGTGCCAGCAGACTTAGTGTCAATGAGCAGTTCTTC | CASRLSVNEQFF
TRBD1 | TRBJ1-4 | TRBV14 | NA | TGTGCCAGCAGCCATCTCGCCCCGGGACAGTATACTGAAAAACTGTTTTTT | CASSHLAPGQYTEKLFF
NA | TRBJ1-4 | TRBV6-5 | NA | TGTGCCAGCAGCGAAGTGGGCGAAAAACTGTTTTTT | CASSEVGEKLFF
NA | TRBJ2-1 | TRBV28 | NA | TGTGCCAGCAGTTTATACGGGCGGTACAATGAGCAGTTCTTC | CASSLYGRYNEQFF
NA | TRBJ1-2 | TRBV6-1 | NA | TGTGCCAGCAGGGCTCGAGGGGGGAATGGCTACACCTTC | CASRARGGNGYTF
NA | TRBJ1-5 | TRBV19 | few | TGTGCCAGTAGTATCGTGCCCAGCAATCAGCCCCAGCATTTT | CASSIVPSNQPQHF
NA | TRBJ1-5 | TRBV7-8 | many | TGTGCCAGCAGCTCCGGGGCGGACACCTTCAATCAGCCCCAGCATTTT | CASSSGADTFNQPQHF
TRBD1 | TRBJ2-7 | TRBV5-1 | NA | TGCGCCAGCAGCCTGACGGACAGGGGCCACGAGCAGTACTTC | CASSLTDRGHEQYF
TRBD1 | TRBJ1-1 | TRBV28 | few | TGTGCCAGCCGCCCCTCTTTAGGGCTCACAGGGGGGAACACTGAAGCTTTCTTT | CASRPSLGLTGGNTEAFF
TRBD1 | TRBJ1-5 | TRBV7-8 | NA | TGTGCCAGCAGCTTAGGCAGGGGGATTAGCAATCAGCCCCAGCATTTT | CASSLGRGISNQPQHF
TRBD1 | TRBJ2-5 | TRBV18 | few | TGTGCCAGCTCACAAGGACAGGGGATAGAGACCCAGTACTTC | CASSQGQGIETQYF
NA | TRBJ2-2 | TRBV6-1 | NA | TGTGCCAGCAGTTCTACCGGGACCGCGAACACCGGGGAGCTGTTTTTT | CASSSTGTANTGELFF
NA | TRBJ2-4 | TRBV28 | few | TGTGCCAGCAGTCGCGGGGAGGGACAATACATTCAGTACTTC | CASSRGEGQYIQYF
TRBD1 | TRBJ2-1 | TRBV9 | NA | TGTGCCAGCAGCGAAGGGGGCGGCTACAATGAGCAGTTCTTC | CASSEGGGYNEQFF
NA | TRBJ2-6 | TRBV25-1 | NA | TGTGCCAGCAGTGTATCTCAAGATTACTCTGGGGCCAACGTCCTGACTTTC | CASSVSQDYSGANVLTF
NA | TRBJ1-1 | TRBV6-5 | few | TGTGCCAGCAGTTACGAGCGGGGTGCGAACACTGAAGCTTTCTTT | CASSYERGANTEAFF
TRBD2 | TRBJ2-7 | TRBV20-1 | NA | TGCAGTGCTAGAGATAGAAGCGGGGGGCCCCCCGGTGGCGAGCAGTACTTC | CSARDRSGGPPGGEQYF
TRBD2 | TRBJ2-1 | TRBV29-1 | NA | TGCAGCGACGGGACTAGCGGGAGTGGCAATGAGCAGTTCTTC | CSDGTSGSGNEQFF
TRBD1 | TRBJ2-1 | TRBV7-6 | many | TGTGCCAGCAGCTTATTCGCCACAGGGGACGAGCAGTTCTTC | CASSLFATGDEQFF
NA | TRBJ2-1 | TRBV11-2 | many | TGTGCCAGCACCCAGACAGGTCCCTACAATGAGCAGTTCTTC | CASTQTGPYNEQFF
TRBD2 | TRBJ2-5 | TRBV3-1 | NA | TGTGCCAGCAGCCCATCCACCGTGCGGGGGTCAAGTCGAGAGACCCAGTACTTC | CASSPSTVRGSSRETQYF
TRBD1 | TRBJ2-1 | TRBV10-2 | NA | TGCGCCAGTAAGATCGACAGGGCTGGCGATGAGCAGTTCTTC | CASKIDRAGDEQFF
TRBD1 | TRBJ1-2 | TRBV6-5 | few | TGTGCCAGCAGTCGGACAGGGGGCAGCTACACCTTC | CASSRTGGSYTF
NA | TRBJ1-2 | TRBV20-1 | NA | TGCAGTGCTAGCTCCGCGACAGTGCTTAACTATGGCTACACCTTC | CSASSATVLNYGYTF
TRBD1 | TRBJ1-1 | TRBV28 | few | TGTGCCAGCAGTCTCGGACAGGGAAAGGCTTTCTTT | CASSLGQGKAFF
TRBD1 | TRBJ1-2 | TRBV11-2 | NA | TGTGCCAGCAGCTCCGGGGGGACAGGGACTGGCTACACCTTC | CASSSGGTGTGYTF
NA | TRBJ1-6 | TRBV10-2 | NA | TGCGCCAGCAGTGAGTCCGCCAGGGCCACTTCACCCCTCCACTTT | CASSESARATSPLHF
TRBD2 | TRBJ2-1 | TRBV3-1 | NA | TGTGCCAGCAGCCCGGGGGGGCCAGGACTCAATGAGCAGTTCTTC | CASSPGGPGLNEQFF
NA | TRBJ1-1 | TRBV28 | few | TGTGCCAGCAGCCCCGCGCAGGGTTACACTGAAGCTTTCTTT | CASSPAQGYTEAFF
NA | TRBJ2-7 | TRBV7-3 | NA | TGTGCCAGCAGCTTGGGGGGTCCCAGTCGCGAGCAGTACTTC | CASSLGGPSREQYF
NA | TRBJ2-1 | TRBV9 | NA | TGTGCCAGCAGCGCGGGACTGGCAGCTCGAGAACAGTTCTTC | CASSAGLAAREQFF
TRBD2 | TRBJ2-7 | TRBV6-2/TRBV6-3 | NA | TGTGCCAGCAGTCGGACTAGTCTCTACGAGCAGTACTTC | CASSRTSLYEQYF
TRBD1 | TRBJ1-1 | TRBV7-3 | many | TGTGCCAGCAGCTCCGACAGGGGTGATGAAGCTTTCTTT | CASSSDRGDEAFF
NA | TRBJ2-5 | TRBV5-4 | many | TGTGCCAGCAGCTTAAGCTACGACCAAGAGACCCAGTACTTC | CASSLSYDQETQYF